Described below is a single T cell receptor beta chain sequence and its context. Its antigen remains unknown. These data come from a study of cytomegalovirus exposure and HLA in healthy donors. Study in general: As an earlier analysis found, 180 million or so T cells yielded about 100 million unique TCR beta sequences. Study-wide points: The authors later found HLA-associated TCR beta chains more clonally expanded than equally common others.

There were likely unrecorded immune exposures, though donors were nominally healthy when sampled. The PCR had 60 Vbeta and 13 Jbeta primers. Clones were read by immunoSEQ multiplex PCR, and TCRdb kept only the in-frame ones, dropping some. The sample records about 160,000 clones, roughly four fifths being singletons. What was sequenced was PBMCs. This sequence was found in a girl aged 2-10 years in good health and CMV-seropositive.

CDR3 region: CASESLRGARNSNQPQHF. DNA for the CDR3: TGTGCCAGTGAGTCCCTCCGGGGGGCACGGAATAGCAATCAGCCCCAGCATTTT. V usage is TRBV27 and J usage is TRBJ1-5; weak D call: TRBD1 (6 bases). The CDR3 is 18 residues long. Germline assignment: CDR1 MNHEY and CDR2 SMNVEV (reference sequence). V dropped 9 bases and J dropped 0 bases, with 24 bases sitting between them.